This T cell receptor beta chain was documented in a study of sequential checkpoint blockade in melanoma. Study-level background: TCRbeta immunosequencing was performed on DNA from 90 to 100 pretreatment melanoma tumor samples.

The treatment was: randomized to nivolumab then ipilimumab (arm A) or the reverse (arm B). Trimming shortened V by 6 bases and J by 2 bases, and 9 bases separated the two germline ends. CDR1 is SGDLS, CDR2 YYNGEE, per germline. The CDR3 loop spans 13 amino acids. Clones were read by immunoSEQ multiplex PCR, and TCRdb kept only the in-frame ones, dropping some. The table has thousands of clones, over 25% seen once. This sequence was found in a human donor with melanoma. The chain carries TRBV9 and TRBJ1-5; unclear D gene. The sequencing used tumor tissue (inferred from file names), collected from a patient given nivolumab and ipilimumab in sequence. CDR3 sequence: CASKVAGNQPQHF. In nucleotides, the CDR3 is TGTGCCAGCAAGGTGGCAGGCAATCAGCCCCAGCATTTT.